The 12 T cell receptor beta chains reported below all come from one sample, sequenced in a study of cytomegalovirus exposure and HLA in healthy donors. A multiplex PCR was run with 60 Vbeta primers and 13 Jbeta primers. The table came from immunoSEQ multiplex PCR; TCRdb's copy has only in-frame clones and leaves some out. The sample holds under 250,000 clones, about four fifths seen once. The specimen sequenced was PBMCs. Receptors originate from a woman between 50 and 59 years old in good health and CMV-seropositive.

This sequence joins TRBV16 and TRBJ2-2; 7 bases are shared with TRBD1. Germline V gene sequence: CDR1 KGHSY, CDR2 FQNENV. J lost 5 bases, V lost 4 bases, and 7 bases had no gene match. The CDR3 totals 15 residues. The CDR3 loop is CASSPLRQGTGELFF. In DNA form, the CDR3 reads TGTGCCAGCAGCCCTCTGAGACAGGGAACCGGGGAGCTGTTTTTT.

The chain is built from TRBV18 and TRBJ1-6; D remains ambiguous. The CDR3 is made up of 13 amino acids. The germline V and J ends were trimmed by 6 bases and 10 bases, with 13 bases remaining between them. Looked up from germline, CDR1 is KGHSH and CDR2 is LQKENI. The CDR3 bases are TGTGCCAGCTCGCCTGGGGAGCAGTCACCCCTCCACTTT. It codes for CASSPGEQSPLHF. Looking up the rest from reference TRBV18 and TRBJ1-6 gives the full variable domain: NAGVMQNPRHLVRRRGQEARLRCSPMKGHSHVYWYRQLPEEGLKFMVYLQKENIIDESGMPKERFSAEFPKEGPSILRIQQVVRGDSAAYFCASSPGEQSPLHFGNGTRLTVT.

V and J are TRBV7-3 and TRBJ2-2, with D perhaps TRBD2 (6 bases). This CDR3 spans 15 amino acids. Deletions cut 2 bases from V and 2 bases from J, with 9 bases between. CDR1 SGHTA and CDR2 FQGTGA come from the germline V gene. CDR3 nucleotide sequence: TGTGCCAGCAGCTTAGGGACTCAAAACACCGGGGAGCTGTTTTTT. It yields the protein CASSLGTQNTGELFF.

This clone came up a few times. The chain employs TRBV18 and TRBJ2-7, with D perhaps TRBD1 (5 bases). Germline values: CDR1 KGHSH, CDR2 LQKENI. V was shortened by 3 bases and J by 0 bases, with 9 bases between the two germline ends. The length of the CDR3 is 14 residues. This chain's CDR3 is CASSPQGSSYEQYF. The CDR3 DNA sequence: TGTGCCAGCTCACCGCAGGGATCCTCCTACGAGCAGTACTTC.

The CDR3 region has the DNA TGTGCCAGCAGTCCGCAGGGGCCCGGCAATCAGCCCCAGCATTTT. It specifies CASSPQGPGNQPQHF. This chain links TRBV25-1 with TRBJ1-5, with D possibly being TRBD1 (6 bases). This CDR3 has 15 residues. Germline-derived CDR1 and CDR2 are MGHDK and SYGVNS. V gave up 5 bases and J gave up 2 bases, with 13 bases separating them.

The chain recombines TRBV5-6 with TRBJ2-7; a weak D match, TRBD1 (5 bases). This CDR3 comprises 15 residues. The germline CDR1 and CDR2 sequences are SGHDT and YYEEEE. V lost 3 bases and J lost 1, with 14 bases in between. The CDR3 region has the DNA TGTGCCAGCAGCTGGGGCAGGGTCCGATCCTACGAGCAGTACTTC. Translation: CASSWGRVRSYEQYF. Drawing the rest from reference TRBV5-6 and TRBJ2-7, the complete variable domain is DAGVTQSPTHLIKTRGQQVTLRCSPKSGHDTVSWYQQALGQGPQFIFQYYEEEERQRGNFPDRFSGHQFPNYSSELNVNALLLGDSALYLCASSWGRVRSYEQYFGPGTRLTVT.

This clone came up a few times. The rearrangement joins TRBV6-1 to TRBJ2-1, with D perhaps TRBD1 (5 bases). The CDR3 runs to 12 residues. The germline CDR1 and CDR2 sequences are MNHNS and SASEGT. The V end lost 4 bases, the J end lost 13 bases, and 14 bases lay between the germline ends. CDR3 bases: TGTGCCAGCAGTGCTAGACAGTACACCCAGTTCTTC. This translates into CASSARQYTQFF.

V usage is TRBV7-9 and J usage is TRBJ2-5, with a possible D match to TRBD2 (5 bases). Germline V gene data show CDR1 as SEHNR and CDR2 as FQNEAQ (reference sequence). Deletions cut 2 bases from V and 5 bases from J, with 21 bases between. The CDR3 contains 17 residues. Here the CDR3 DNA reads TGTGCCAGCAGCTTATTAGGGCCGGACTGGGGAGAGGAGACCCAGTACTTC. It specifies CASSLLGPDWGEETQYF. Looking up the rest from reference TRBV7-9 and TRBJ2-5 gives the full variable domain: DTGVSQNPRHKITKRGQNVTFRCDPISEHNRLYWYRQTLGQGPEFLTYFQNEAQLEKSRLLSDRFSAERPKGSFSTLEIQRTEQGDSAMYLCASSLLGPDWGEETQYFGPGTRLLVL.

The chain employs TRBV27 and TRBJ2-7; TRBD2 might be the D (6 bases). The CDR3 loop spans 13 amino acids. CDR1 is MNHEY, CDR2 SMNVEV, per germline (reference sequence). V lost 7 bases and J 4 bases, leaving 14 bases between the germline ends. CDR3 in amino acids: CASTGRSDYEQYF. The CDR3 nucleotides are TGTGCCAGCACAGGGAGGTCGGATTACGAGCAGTACTTC.

Worth noting for this clone: Different DNA sequences within this sample yield the same CDR3. The chain couples TRBV5-1 to TRBJ1-2; D gene uncertain. This CDR3 contains 13 residues. Trimming stripped 2 bases from V and 4 bases from J, with 9 bases between. Germline loops: CDR1 SGHRS, CDR2 YFSETQ. CDR3 residues: CASSLTVSYGYTF. DNA of the CDR3: TGCGCCAGCAGCTTAACAGTGTCCTATGGCTACACCTTC.

This chain uses TRBV6-5 with TRBJ1-1; TRBD1 might be the D (6 bases). This CDR3 comprises 12 residues. The V end lost 5 bases, the J end lost 6 bases, and 10 bases lay between the germline ends. The germline CDR1 and CDR2 sequences are MNHEY and SVGAGI. CDR3 in DNA: TGTGCCAGCAGTCAGGGGCTCGCTGAAGCTTTCTTT. It is translated as CASSQGLAEAFF.

Concerning this clone itself: Other DNA sequences in this sample translate to the same CDR3. V usage is TRBV7-3 and J usage is TRBJ1-1; weak D call: TRBD1 (5 bases). Germline V lookup: CDR1 SGHTA, CDR2 FQGTGA. The CDR3 extends over 14 amino acids. Trimming cost V 2 bases and J 3 bases, with 10 bases left between them. The CDR3 DNA sequence: TGTGCCAGCAGCTTATTGGGGGGGGACACTGAAGCTTTCTTT. Translated, it gives CASSLLGGDTEAFF.